The clone carrying this TCR beta chain was observed a handful of times. Trimming cost V 8 bases and J 2 bases, with 15 bases left between them. Germline V gives CDR1 MGHDK, CDR2 SYGVNS. The CDR3 is made up of 14 amino acids. The record originates from a study of blood T cells in healthy people across ages. Primed by a sample-barcoded 5' primer and a J-beta primer mix, a second PCR proceeded for roughly 6 to 12 cycles. TCRdb ran MiXCR on the 5' RACE reads and lists one entry per CDR3 protein. Of 450,000 to 600,000 distinct CDR3 sequences listed, about 28% were seen once; the top ten hold under 4.5%. These data were also filed under a second study, of T cells of mothers and their children.

The V call is TRBV25-1, the J call TRBJ2-5, with D tentatively TRBD1 or TRBD2 (6 bases each). This receptor was identified in a boy aged 2 to 10 in good health. Material: blood. The CDR3 DNA sequence: TGTGCCAGCGGAGGGGTGGGGGCACAAGAGACCCAGTACTTC. Amino acid sequence: CASGGVGAQETQYF.